Presented here are 8 T cell receptor beta chains from one specimen sequenced in a study of vaccination and CD4 T cells after COVID-19. The antigens these receptors bind are not known. Sequenced with the Oncomine TCR Beta short-read assay was DNA taken from cultured CD4+ T cells. TCRdb reanalysed the PCR reads using MiXCR and keeps one entry per CDR3 protein. The sample has about 15,000 distinct CDR3 sequences; around 53% are singletons. Specified treatment: approximately 11-day PBMC culture with coronavirus spike peptide pools or control peptides (ViraFEST assay). Sequenced: CD4+ T cells from blood, cultured in vitro. Receptor source: a human donor who had recovered from COVID-19.

This clonotype was counted a few times. Here the CDR3 reads CSARDGRGSTDTQYF. As DNA, the CDR3 is TGCAGTGCTAGAGATGGGAGGGGAAGCACAGATACGCAGTATTTT. This chain links TRBV20-1 with TRBJ2-3; 7 nucleotides line up with TRBD2. CDR1 and CDR2 from the germline V gene are DFQATT and SNEGSKA (reference sequence). The CDR3 runs 15 residues. V trimming: 0 bases; J trimming: 0 bases; junction bases outside the gene matches: 3.

The chain is built from TRBV21-1 and TRBJ2-7. TRBV21-1 is deemed a pseudogene. The CDR3 consists of 11 residues. This chain's CDR3 is CASSTLYEQYF. CDR3 DNA: TGTGCCAGCAGCACATTATACGAGCAGTACTTC.

The V and J genes are TRBV27 and TRBJ2-2; 8 positions agree with TRBD1. V was clipped by 2 bases and J by 3 bases; unmatched bases: 20. Per the germline V gene, CDR1 is MNHEY and CDR2 is SMNVEV (reference sequence). CDR3 size: 21 residues. The CDR3 DNA follows: TGTGCCAGCAGTTTAATTGTCCTGAGGACAGGGCTGGGTTTGGACACCGGGGAGCTGTTTTTT. Translating it yields CASSLIVLRTGLGLDTGELFF.

The chain uses TRBV28 and TRBJ2-6; 9 nucleotides align to TRBD1. Trimming cost V 5 bases and J 2 bases; bases outside gene matches: 7. The V gene's germline CDR1 is MDHEN and CDR2 SYDVKM. This CDR3 region has 17 residues. The CDR3, as DNA: TGTGCCAGCAGTCCGGGACAGGGTTTAACTGGGGCCAACGTCCTGACTTTC. Translation gives CASSPGQGLTGANVLTF.

This clonotype has more than one count but fewer than ten. The J gene is TRBJ1-1, the V gene TRBV7-9; perhaps TRBD1 as D (5 bases). The CDR3 runs to 14 residues. Germline V lookup: CDR1 SEHNR, CDR2 FQNEAQ (reference sequence). V was clipped by 4 bases and J by 0 bases, with 9 bases between them. DNA of the CDR3: TGTGCCAGCAGCTCGGGGCTTATGAACACTGAAGCTTTCTTT. This codes for CASSSGLMNTEAFF. The entire variable domain, with the rest obtained from reference TRBV7-9 and TRBJ1-1, is as follows: DTGVSQNPRHKITKRGQNVTFRCDPISEHNRLYWYRQTLGQGPEFLTYFQNEAQLEKSRLLSDRFSAERPKGSFSTLEIQRTEQGDSAMYLCASSSGLMNTEAFFGQGTRLTVV.

The chain uses TRBV5-4 and TRBJ2-2; the match to TRBD1 covers 12 bases. CDR1 SGHNT and CDR2 YYREEE come from the germline V gene (reference sequence). V dropped 4 bases and J dropped 2; count of bases not matched to a gene: 9. The CDR3 extends over 18 amino acids. In DNA, the CDR3 is TGTGCCAGCAGCACAGCCGGGACAGGGGGCCATAACACCGGGGAGCTGTTTTTT. Residues: CASSTAGTGGHNTGELFF.

V and J are TRBV6-1 and TRBJ1-6, with 8 bases aligning to TRBD1. V lost 3 bases and J lost 10; bases outside the gene matches: 8. CDR3 length equals 15 residues. The germline CDR1 and CDR2 sequences are MNHNS and SASEGT. The CDR3 spells CASSDGGTGSSPLHF. The CDR3 bases are TGTGCCAGCAGTGATGGAGGGACAGGAAGCTCACCCCTCCACTTT.

V is TRBV28 and J is TRBJ2-7, with 7 bases aligning to TRBD1. CDR1 MDHEN and CDR2 SYDVKM come from the germline V gene. The V gene end was trimmed by 10 bases and the J gene end by 3 bases; junction bases not matched to a gene: 6. The CDR3 runs to 12 residues. Here the CDR3 DNA reads TGTGCCACCAGACAGGGTAACTACGAGCAGTACTTC. Its translation: CATRQGNYEQYF.